A selection of T cell receptor beta chains follows, all from one sample in a study of T cells in Graves' hyperthyroidism and ophthalmopathy. Via MiXCR, TCRdb re-called the multiplex PCR reads, giving one row per CDR3 protein. The table has over 700,000 distinct CDR3 sequences, 18% seen once; the top ten hold roughly 17%. The sample taken for sequencing was blood. These receptors originate from a woman in her fifties or sixties with Graves' hyperthyroidism that later progressed to Graves' ophthalmopathy. Both conserved end residues are part of each CDR3. D genes are given only for firm matches. Size values are once, few and many counts, or a class for expanded clones, and some rows have none.

clone_size	v_call	d_call	j_call	cdr3_length	cdr3_aa	cdr3_nt
NA	TRBV5-6	NA	TRBJ2-1	14	CASSSLSSYNEQSF	TGTGCCAGCAGCTCATTGAGCTCCTACAATGAGCAGTCCTTC
NA	TRBV6-2/TRBV6-3	TRBD2	TRBJ2-1	14	CASSARGGQNEQFF	TGTGCCAGCAGTGCCCGGGGGGGCCAGAATGAGCAGTTCTTC
few	TRBV6-1	NA	TRBJ1-1	14	CASSTGPETTEAFF	TGTGCCAGCAGCACAGGGCCAGAGACCACTGAAGCTTTCTTT
NA	TRBV6-1	TRBD2	TRBJ2-2	20	CASSDDLGTSGGASTGELFF	TGTGCCAGCAGTGATGACCTGGGGACTAGCGGGGGGGCGAGCACCGGGGAGCTGTTTTTT
many	TRBV20-1	TRBD2	TRBJ2-1	16	CSAPSLWLAGINEQFF	TGCAGTGCACCGAGCCTCTGGCTAGCGGGGATCAATGAGCAGTTCTTC
few	TRBV2	NA	TRBJ1-2	15	CASTYGSAWGYGYTF	TGTGCCAGCACGTATGGGTCCGCTTGGGGCTATGGCTACACCTTC
many	TRBV12-3/TRBV12-4	TRBD1	TRBJ1-1	12	CASRIDRDEAFF	TGTGCCAGCAGAATAGACAGGGATGAAGCTTTCTTT
many	TRBV18	NA	TRBJ1-1	18	CASSPRVKIQGGGTEAFF	TGTGCCAGCTCACCACGCGTCAAGATACAGGGAGGCGGCACTGAAGCTTTCTTT
few	TRBV14	NA	TRBJ1-2	13	CASSPPLGYGYTF	TGTGCCAGCAGCCCGCCCTTAGGATATGGCTACACCTTC
few	TRBV2	TRBD1	TRBJ1-5	15	CASMKGQGGNQPQHF	TGTGCCAGCATGAAAGGACAGGGAGGCAATCAGCCCCAGCATTTT
NA	TRBV5-6	NA	TRBJ1-2	17	CASSLGVGGPILGGYTF	TGTGCCAGCTCTCTAGGGGTGGGGGGGCCTATACTGGGTGGCTACACCTTC
NA	TRBV9	NA	TRBJ2-2	13	CASSNRATGELFF	TGTGCCAGCAGCAACAGGGCAACCGGGGAGCTGTTTTTT
NA	TRBV10-3	TRBD1	TRBJ1-2	14	CAISVGQGANGYTF	TGTGCCATCAGTGTGGGACAGGGGGCGAATGGCTACACCTTC
NA	TRBV19	TRBD1	TRBJ2-2	15	CASSISQGATGELFF	TGTGCCAGTAGTATCTCACAGGGGGCCACCGGGGAGCTGTTTTTT
many	TRBV9	TRBD1	TRBJ1-1	17	CASSVGVQGGLNTEAFF	TGTGCCAGCAGCGTAGGGGTCCAGGGGGGCTTGAACACTGAAGCTTTCTTT
NA	TRBV9	TRBD1	TRBJ1-1	15	CASSPRPGGGTEAFF	TGTGCCAGCAGCCCCCGCCCAGGGGGTGGCACTGAAGCTTTCTTT
few	TRBV9	TRBD1	TRBJ1-1	17	CASSAVDRRLRDTEAFF	TGTGCCAGCAGCGCGGTGGACAGGAGGCTTCGGGACACTGAAGCTTTCTTT
many	TRBV5-1	NA	TRBJ1-1	15	CASSLDQPSNTEAFF	TGCGCCAGCAGCTTGGACCAGCCATCGAACACTGAAGCTTTCTTT
NA	TRBV5-5	NA	TRBJ1-1	15	CASSVRGARDTEAFF	TGTGCCAGCAGCGTGAGGGGGGCGAGGGACACTGAAGCTTTCTTT
many	TRBV20-1	NA	TRBJ1-6	14	CSARNLTYNSPLHF	TGCAGTGCTAGAAACCTCACCTATAATTCACCCCTCCACTTT
few	TRBV9	TRBD2	TRBJ2-2	17	CASSAGLAGGNTGELFF	TGTGCCAGCAGCGCGGGACTAGCGGGGGGGAACACCGGGGAGCTGTTTTTT
NA	TRBV24-1	TRBD2	TRBJ2-1	16	CATSAGLAGSNNEQFF	TGTGCCACCAGTGCCGGACTAGCGGGGTCCAACAATGAGCAGTTCTTC
NA	TRBV4-2	TRBD2	TRBJ2-3	18	CASSQDWGEAGDTDTQYF	TGTGCCAGCAGCCAAGATTGGGGAGAAGCGGGGGACACAGATACGCAGTATTTT
once	TRBV10-3	NA	TRBJ2-4	12	CAISEGSDIQYF	TGTGCCATCAGTGAAGGCTCTGACATTCAGTACTTC
once	TRBV2	NA	TRBJ1-2	12	CASGPERGGYTF	TGTGCCAGCGGGCCAGAAAGGGGTGGCTACACCTTC
NA	TRBV20-1	NA	TRBJ1-6	16	CSAGLLGAQSNSPLHF	TGCAGTGCTGGATTGTTGGGAGCCCAATCTAATTCACCCCTCCACTTT
few	TRBV2	TRBD2	TRBJ2-3	15	CASSEILAGVDTQYF	TGTGCCAGCAGTGAAATCCTAGCGGGGGTTGATACGCAGTATTTT
many	TRBV5-1	NA	TRBJ2-7	14	CASSGRDLNYEQYF	TGCGCCAGCAGCGGCCGGGATCTCAACTACGAGCAGTACTTC
many	TRBV7-3	TRBD1	TRBJ1-2	15	CASSMPGQGAGGYTF	TGTGCCAGCAGCATGCCGGGACAGGGGGCCGGAGGCTACACCTTC
NA	TRBV11-1	TRBD2	TRBJ2-3	16	CASSLGQRGSTDTQYF	TGTGCCAGCAGCTTAGGCCAGCGGGGAAGCACAGATACGCAGTATTTT
NA	TRBV9	NA	TRBJ2-1	16	CASSVEGLEVYNEQFF	TGTGCCAGCAGCGTAGAGGGGTTGGAGGTCTACAATGAGCAGTTCTTC
NA	TRBV20-1	NA	TRBJ1-2	12	CSARGQSYGYTF	TGCAGTGCTAGGGGGCAGTCCTATGGCTACACCTTC
NA	TRBV27	NA	TRBJ2-3	14	CASTTEGTSDTQYF	TGTGCCAGCACGACCGAGGGAACTAGCGATACGCAGTATTTT
NA	TRBV20-1	NA	TRBJ2-1	11	CSAGSVLFQFF	TGCAGTGCTGGATCTGTACTCTTCCAGTTCTTC
many	TRBV5-1	TRBD1	TRBJ2-1	15	CASSLGQGYGNEQFF	TGCGCCAGCAGCCTAGGACAGGGGTATGGGAATGAGCAGTTCTTC
NA	TRBV6-2/TRBV6-3	TRBD1	TRBJ2-6	18	CASSGDRGSFSGANVLTF	TGTGCCAGCAGTGGGGACAGGGGTTCATTCTCTGGGGCCAACGTCCTGACTTTC
NA	TRBV20-1	NA	TRBJ2-3	15	CSARDPGRSTGTQYF	TGCAGTGCTAGAGATCCAGGGAGGAGCACAGGTACGCAGTATTTT
few	TRBV7-9	TRBD2	TRBJ2-3	16	CASSQGLAGVEDTQYF	TGTGCCAGCAGCCAAGGACTAGCGGGGGTCGAAGATACGCAGTATTTT
NA	TRBV7-9	NA	TRBJ2-1	15	CASSSDRTDYNEQFF	TGTGCCAGCAGTTCCGACAGGACCGATTACAATGAGCAGTTCTTC
NA	TRBV3-1	TRBD1	TRBJ2-7	14	CASSPRDRIYEQYF	TGTGCCAGCAGCCCACGGGACAGGATATACGAGCAGTACTTC
many	TRBV3-1	NA	TRBJ1-4	15	CASSQDHGSWEKLFF	TGTGCCAGCAGCCAAGATCATGGGTCATGGGAAAAACTGTTTTTT
many	TRBV12-3/TRBV12-4	NA	TRBJ1-1	13	CASSSGADTEAFF	TGTGCCAGCAGTTCGGGGGCAGACACTGAAGCTTTCTTT
few	TRBV27	NA	TRBJ2-3	16	CASSPWGEQAPDTQYF	TGTGCCAGCAGTCCTTGGGGGGAACAGGCGCCAGATACGCAGTATTTT
NA	TRBV19	TRBD1	TRBJ1-4	16	CASSHPGGPTNEKLFF	TGTGCCAGTAGTCACCCAGGGGGGCCAACTAATGAAAAACTGTTTTTT
once	TRBV6-2/TRBV6-3	NA	TRBJ1-1	12	CASSAEWTEAFF	TGTGCCAGCAGCGCGGAGTGGACTGAAGCTTTCTTT
NA	TRBV24-1	NA	TRBJ1-1	12	CATSDFKGEAFF	TGTGCCACCAGTGATTTCAAGGGTGAAGCTTTCTTT